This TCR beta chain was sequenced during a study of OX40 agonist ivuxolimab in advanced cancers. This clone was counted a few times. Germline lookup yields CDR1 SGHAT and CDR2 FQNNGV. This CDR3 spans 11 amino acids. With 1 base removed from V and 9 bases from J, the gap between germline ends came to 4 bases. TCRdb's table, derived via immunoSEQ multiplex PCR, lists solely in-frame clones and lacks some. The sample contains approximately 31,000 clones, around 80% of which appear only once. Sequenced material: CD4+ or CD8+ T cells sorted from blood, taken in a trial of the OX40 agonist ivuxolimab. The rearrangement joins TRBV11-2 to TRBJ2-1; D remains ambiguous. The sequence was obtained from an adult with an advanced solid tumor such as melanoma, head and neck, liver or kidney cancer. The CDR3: CASSLGGEQFF. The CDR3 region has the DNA TGTGCCAGCAGCTTAGGTGGTGAGCAGTTCTTC.